This T cell receptor beta chain was recovered during a study of CD8+ T cells in alopecia areata (dated by TCRdb to between 2018 and 2020). Context from the whole study: High-throughput TCRbeta sequencing was used to examine T cell clonal expansion in alopecia areata in both the C3H/HeJ mouse model and human patients. Human TCRbeta sequencing covered scalp tissue and sorted CD4+ and CD8+ peripheral blood T cells from patchy and totalis/universalis alopecia areata patients and healthy controls. Scalp clonality was compared among normal scalp (n=4), patchy alopecia areata scalp (n=8), and alopecia totalis/universalis scalp (n=8). RNA was obtained with the PAXgene miRNA kit for fixed scalp, the miRNeasy kit for PBMCs, and the RNeasy kit for mouse skin. immunoSEQ multiplex PCR using 35 Vbeta forward primers and 13 Jbeta reverse primers was used to amplify TCRbeta CDR3 regions. The paper as a whole reports these results and caveats: Shared TCR sequences between patients were less evident than in mice, which may be partly attributable to HLA diversity in the patient population. Unlike mouse skin, where gammadelta T cells dominate, normal human skin contains resident alphabeta T cells that get sequenced too, which complicates analysis of the scalp TCR repertoire. Lesional scalp, especially in alopecia totalis/universalis, showed higher clonality and more expanded CD8+ clones than normal scalp, suggesting antigenic drive.

PBMCs were isolated by density centrifugation and stained for CD3, CD4 and CD8, and CD4+ and CD8+ T cells were sorted on a FACSAria. Scalp biopsies and blood samples were obtained from unaffected controls. Preparation of the library involved the immunoSEQ multiplex PCR assay. For TCR sequencing, RNA was extracted from every sample and reverse transcribed into cDNA to serve as template. SuperScript III was used for first-strand cDNA synthesis, primed with a 2:1 mix of oligo-dT and random hexamers. Amplification bias was assessed with a synthetic immune receptor repertoire, and residual bias was removed computationally. As for the authors' bioinformatics: Raw reads were preprocessed for error removal, and CDR3 was defined according to IMGT conventions as running from the conserved cysteine to phenylalanine. To get clonality, Shannon entropy was normalized by log2 of the number of productive unique TCRs and the result was subtracted from 1. CD4 or CD8 identity of scalp clones was inferred by cross-referencing scalp TCRbeta sequences with sorted blood CD4 and CD8 repertoires. Sourced from immuneACCESS, this table was stored by TCRdb with only in-frame sequences that have V and J called. A share of the clones is absent; for the studies checked, an unresolved V gene accounts for under half, and the remainder has no known explanation. V and J calls and clone size are those listed in that table; D and trimming were worked out from the DNA. The sample contains approximately 150,000 clones, more than 55% of them found a single time. The ten largest make up 35% to 40% of the sample.

Measured from the cysteine to the phenylalanine, the CDR3 is 15 residues long. The read is trimmed to its CDR3 DNA, 45 bases read in frame from base 1. V is pruned by 3 bases and J by 5 bases, leaving 6 bases of the junction without a gene match. Via the germline V gene, CDR1 is MDHEN and CDR2 SYDVKM. As to this clone: Its antigen remains unidentified. Qualities for individual bases were not recorded, and no much larger clone is one base off.

The sequencing sample was made of CD8+ T cells sorted from blood. The TCR was taken from a human donor in good health. The sequence is built from TRBV28 and TRBJ1-1; a stretch of 10 junction bases matches TRBD1. The CDR3 corresponds to CASSLGGTGVTEAFF. In nucleotide form, the sequence is TGTGCCAGCAGTTTGGGCGGGACAGGGGTGACTGAAGCTTTCTTT.